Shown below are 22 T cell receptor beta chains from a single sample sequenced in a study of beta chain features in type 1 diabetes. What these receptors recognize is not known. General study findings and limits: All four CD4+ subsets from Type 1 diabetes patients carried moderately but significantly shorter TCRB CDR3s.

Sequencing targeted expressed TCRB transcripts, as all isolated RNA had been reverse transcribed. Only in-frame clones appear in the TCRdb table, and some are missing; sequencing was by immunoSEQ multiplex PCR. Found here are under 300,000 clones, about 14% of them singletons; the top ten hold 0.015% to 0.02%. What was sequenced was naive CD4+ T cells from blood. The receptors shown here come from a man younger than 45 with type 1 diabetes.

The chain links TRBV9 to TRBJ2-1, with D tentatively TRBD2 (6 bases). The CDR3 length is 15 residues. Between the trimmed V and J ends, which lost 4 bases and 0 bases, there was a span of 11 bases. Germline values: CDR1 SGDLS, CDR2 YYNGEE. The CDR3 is CASSPLEGSYNEQFF. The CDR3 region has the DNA TGTGCCAGCAGCCCTTTGGAGGGCTCCTACAATGAGCAGTTCTTC.

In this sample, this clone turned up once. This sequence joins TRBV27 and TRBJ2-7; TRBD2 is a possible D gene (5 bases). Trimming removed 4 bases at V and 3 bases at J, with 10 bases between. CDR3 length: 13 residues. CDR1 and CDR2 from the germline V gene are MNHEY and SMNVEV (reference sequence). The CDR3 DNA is TGTGCCAGCAGTTATCAAGAGGGCTACGAGCAGTACTTC. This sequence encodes CASSYQEGYEQYF.

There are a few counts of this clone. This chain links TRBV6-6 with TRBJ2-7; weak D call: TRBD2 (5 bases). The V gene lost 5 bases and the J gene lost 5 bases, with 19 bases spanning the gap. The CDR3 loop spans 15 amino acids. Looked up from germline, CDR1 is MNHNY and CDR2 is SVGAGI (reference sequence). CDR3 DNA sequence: TGTGCCAGCAGTCTTTTTCCCGGGGAAGAGAACGAGCAGTACTTC. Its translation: CASSLFPGEENEQYF.

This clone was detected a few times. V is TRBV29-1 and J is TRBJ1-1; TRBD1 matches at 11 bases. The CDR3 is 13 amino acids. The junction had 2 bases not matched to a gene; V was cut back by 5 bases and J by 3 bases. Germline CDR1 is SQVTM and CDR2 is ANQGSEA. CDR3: CSVRGQGDTEAFF. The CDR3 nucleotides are TGCAGCGTTCGGGGACAGGGGGACACTGAAGCTTTCTTT. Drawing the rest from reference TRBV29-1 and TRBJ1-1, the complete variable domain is SAVISQKPSRDICQRGTSLTIQCQVDSQVTMMFWYRQQPGQSLTLIATANQGSEATYESGFVIDKFPISRPNLTFSTLTVSNMSPEDSSIYLCSVRGQGDTEAFFGQGTRLTVV.

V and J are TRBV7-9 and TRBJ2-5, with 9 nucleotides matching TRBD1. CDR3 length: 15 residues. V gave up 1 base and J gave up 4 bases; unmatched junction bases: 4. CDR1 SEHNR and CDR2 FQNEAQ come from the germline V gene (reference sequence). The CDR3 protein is CASSLGQGGGETQYF. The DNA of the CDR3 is TGTGCCAGCAGCTTAGGACAGGGGGGCGGAGAGACCCAGTACTTC.

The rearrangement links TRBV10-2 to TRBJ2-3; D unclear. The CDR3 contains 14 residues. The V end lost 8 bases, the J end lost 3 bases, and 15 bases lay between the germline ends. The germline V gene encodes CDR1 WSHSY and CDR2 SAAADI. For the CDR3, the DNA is TGCGCCAGCCGTCCACCCCTTAGAACAGATACGCAGTATTTT. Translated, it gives CASRPPLRTDTQYF.

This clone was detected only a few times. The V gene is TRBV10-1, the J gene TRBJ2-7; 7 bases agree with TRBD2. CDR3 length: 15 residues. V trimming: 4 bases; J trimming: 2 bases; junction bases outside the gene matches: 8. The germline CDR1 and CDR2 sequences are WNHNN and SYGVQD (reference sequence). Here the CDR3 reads CASSVSREAPYEQYF. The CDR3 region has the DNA TGCGCCAGCAGTGTCTCCCGGGAGGCGCCCTACGAGCAGTACTTC.

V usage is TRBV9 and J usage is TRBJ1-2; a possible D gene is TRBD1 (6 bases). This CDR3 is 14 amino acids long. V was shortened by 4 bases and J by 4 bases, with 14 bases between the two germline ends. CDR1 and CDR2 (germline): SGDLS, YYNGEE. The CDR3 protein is CASSIRTEPYGYTF. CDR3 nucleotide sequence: TGTGCCAGCAGCATTCGGACAGAACCCTATGGCTACACCTTC.

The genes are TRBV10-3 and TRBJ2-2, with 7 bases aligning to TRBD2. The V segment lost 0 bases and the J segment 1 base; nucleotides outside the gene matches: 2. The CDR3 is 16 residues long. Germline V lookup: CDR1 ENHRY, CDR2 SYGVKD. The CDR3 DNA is TGTGCCATCAGTGAGTCAGCGGGGATGAACACCGGGGAGCTGTTTTTT. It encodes CAISESAGMNTGELFF.

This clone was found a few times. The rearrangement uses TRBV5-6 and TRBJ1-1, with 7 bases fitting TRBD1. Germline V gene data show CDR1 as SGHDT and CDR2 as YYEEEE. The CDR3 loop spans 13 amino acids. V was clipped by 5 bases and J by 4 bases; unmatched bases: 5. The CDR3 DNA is TGTGCCAGCAGATTGACAGGGAGCACTGAAGCTTTCTTT. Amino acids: CASRLTGSTEAFF.

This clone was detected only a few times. The CDR3 sequence is CASSGPTGGYTF. Here the CDR3 DNA reads TGTGCCAGCAGTGGACCGACAGGCGGCTACACCTTC. The V call is TRBV6-1, the J call TRBJ1-2, with D tentatively TRBD1 (6 bases). This CDR3 has 12 amino acids. V lost 4 bases, J lost 8 bases, and 11 bases lay in between. Germline V gene sequence: CDR1 MNHNS, CDR2 SASEGT.

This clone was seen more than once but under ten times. This CDR3 reads CASSLRDYGYTF. The DNA for the CDR3 is TGTGCCAGCAGCCTCCGGGACTATGGCTACACCTTC. The chain is built from TRBV7-9 and TRBJ1-2, with unresolved D. Germline V gives CDR1 SEHNR, CDR2 FQNEAQ (reference sequence). Deletions cut 5 bases from V and 3 bases from J, with 7 bases between. This CDR3 region has 12 residues.

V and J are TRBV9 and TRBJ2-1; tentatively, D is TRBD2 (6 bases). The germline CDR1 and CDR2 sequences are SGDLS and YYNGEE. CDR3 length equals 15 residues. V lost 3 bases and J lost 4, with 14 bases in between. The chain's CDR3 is CASSGTSGPYNEQFF. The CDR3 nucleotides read TGTGCCAGCAGCGGAACCAGCGGGCCTTACAATGAGCAGTTCTTC.

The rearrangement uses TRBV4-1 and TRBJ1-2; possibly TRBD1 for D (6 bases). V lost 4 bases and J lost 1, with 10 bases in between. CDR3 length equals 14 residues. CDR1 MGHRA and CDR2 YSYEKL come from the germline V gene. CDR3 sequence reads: CASSLGQLNYGYTF. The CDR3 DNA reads TGCGCCAGCAGCCTGGGACAACTTAACTATGGCTACACCTTC.

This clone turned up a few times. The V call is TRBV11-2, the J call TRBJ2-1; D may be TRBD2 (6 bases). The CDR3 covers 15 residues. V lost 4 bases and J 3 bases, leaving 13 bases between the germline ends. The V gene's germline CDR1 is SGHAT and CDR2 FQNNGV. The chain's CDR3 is CASSSGTGHYNEQFF. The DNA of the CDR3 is TGTGCCAGCAGCTCCGGGACTGGGCACTACAATGAGCAGTTCTTC.

CDR3 nucleotide sequence: TGTGCCAGCTCCCCTGCGGGGGGATCAGTAGGCTACACCTTC. It codes for CASSPAGGSVGYTF. The chain uses TRBV6-5 and TRBJ1-2; tentative D call: TRBD1 (5 bases). The CDR3 sequence is 14 residues long. CDR1 is MNHEY, CDR2 SVGAGI, per germline. V was trimmed by 8 bases and J by 8 bases, leaving 21 bases between them.

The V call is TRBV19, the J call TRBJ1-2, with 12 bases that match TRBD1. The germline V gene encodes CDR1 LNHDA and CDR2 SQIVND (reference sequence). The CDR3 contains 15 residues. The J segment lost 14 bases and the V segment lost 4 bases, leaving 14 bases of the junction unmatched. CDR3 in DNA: TGTGCCAGTAGTAACGTTGGGACAGGGGGCATCCCGAAGACCTTC. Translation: CASSNVGTGGIPKTF.

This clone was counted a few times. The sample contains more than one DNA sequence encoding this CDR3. The CDR3 is CASSLAGANTGELFF. The CDR3 DNA reads TGTGCCAGCAGCTTAGCGGGGGCAAACACCGGGGAGCTGTTTTTT. The genes are TRBV7-2 and TRBJ2-2; D is possibly TRBD1 (6 bases). Germline CDR1 reads SGHTA; CDR2 reads FQGNSA. Trimming took off 0 bases at V and 2 bases at J, with 7 bases between the two ends. CDR3 length: 15 residues.

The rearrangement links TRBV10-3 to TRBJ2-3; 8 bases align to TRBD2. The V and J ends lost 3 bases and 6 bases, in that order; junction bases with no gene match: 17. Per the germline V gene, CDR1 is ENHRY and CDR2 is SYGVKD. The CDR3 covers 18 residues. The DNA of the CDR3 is TGTGCCATCAGTGATGAGCCGGGAGGGGGGAAGTCGCCGGATACGCAGTATTTT. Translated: CAISDEPGGGKSPDTQYF.

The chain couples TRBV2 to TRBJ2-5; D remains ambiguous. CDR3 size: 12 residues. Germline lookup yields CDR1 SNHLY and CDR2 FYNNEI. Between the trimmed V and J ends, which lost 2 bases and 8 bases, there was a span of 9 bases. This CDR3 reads CASSEPETTQYF. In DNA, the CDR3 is TGTGCCAGCAGTGAACCTGAAACAACCCAGTACTTC.

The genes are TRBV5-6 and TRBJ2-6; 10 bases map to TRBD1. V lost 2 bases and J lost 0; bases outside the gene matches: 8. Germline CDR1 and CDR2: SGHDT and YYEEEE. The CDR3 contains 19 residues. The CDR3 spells CASSLTGTGVASGANVLTF. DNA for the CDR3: TGTGCCAGCAGCTTAACCGGGACAGGGGTGGCCTCTGGGGCCAACGTCCTGACTTTC.

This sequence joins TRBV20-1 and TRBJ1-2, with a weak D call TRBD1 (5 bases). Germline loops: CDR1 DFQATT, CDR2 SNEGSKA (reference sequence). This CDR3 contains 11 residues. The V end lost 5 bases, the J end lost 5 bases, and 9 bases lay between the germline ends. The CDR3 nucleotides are TGCAGTGCTGGGGAGGGGTATGGCTACACCTTC. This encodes CSAGEGYGYTF.